The present entry profiles one T cell receptor (beta chain) with its context. Its antigen is unknown. TCRdb's copy holds only in-frame clones and misses some; the assay was immunoSEQ multiplex PCR. Of over 150,000 clones listed, about 82% are singletons. This sample is drawn from a study of cytomegalovirus exposure and HLA in healthy donors. The wider study: A subsequent analysis reported that the roughly 120 validation repertoires were produced on the same platform that had also been used for the roughly 670 first-cohort repertoires.

Study-level findings and limits: Cytomegalovirus-associated status was assigned to about 170 TCR beta chains.

Germline trimming cut 6 bases from V and 2 bases from J; bases unmatched to any gene: 8. The CDR3 consists of 15 residues. The germline gives CDR1 SNHLY, CDR2 FYNNEI. The sequencing sample was made of PBMCs. This clonotype originated in a human donor in good health. The chain joins TRBV2 to TRBJ2-7, with 9 bases that match TRBD1. The CDR3 DNA reads as TGTGCCAGCAGCCCCCGGGACAGGGCTACCTACGAGCAGTACTTC. It specifies CASSPRDRATYEQYF.